The rows below give T cell receptor beta chains drawn from one sample of a study of blood T cell repertoires in COVID-19. Clones were sequenced by immunoSEQ multiplex PCR, and TCRdb holds only the in-frame ones, with some missing. The table includes some 140,000 clones, 70% to 85% detected once. Input material: peripheral blood. The origin of the receptors is an elderly woman with acute or convalescent COVID-19. Each CDR3 is given without its conserved first and last residue. Each record gives: V gene, CDR3 protein.

>TRBV7-2
ASSPETGNNSPLH
>TRBV2
ASQGQSGTEAF
>TRBV7-9
ASSLGTGGVDEQY
>TRBV19
ASSKSGTKKGMNTEAF
>TRBV9
ASSVNPGGWETQY
>TRBV6-5
ASRGEGRNTEAF
>TRBV19
ASKGDRQPQH
>TRBV5-1
ASTMSGHELEAF
>TRBV6-6
ASRQDGSNSPLH
>TRBV9
ASSVASGGGNTQY
>TRBV6-5
ASSSDRGYT
>TRBV5-4
ASSLGTGARNTEAF
>TRBV9
ASSVGLTGGSGTDTQY
>TRBV11-2
ASSNGGFGELF
>TRBV2
ASCDIRGSNQPQH
>TRBV10-3
AISESGRGQPQH
>TRBV4-1
ASSQDGTGGYEQY
>TRBV7-9
ASSSPPAGLAKNIQY
>TRBV2
ASSEEGQGSSEAF
>TRBV18
ASSSVEKNTEAF
>TRBV7-9
ASSLASGGNQPQH
>TRBV7-6
ASSSYQETQY
>TRBV5-4
ASSLEQGAGGYT
>TRBV10-3
AISEFSMRMGGTEAF
>TRBV9
ASSVEGGQNTEAF